Shown below are 5 T cell receptor beta chains from a single sample sequenced in a study of cytomegalovirus exposure and HLA in healthy donors. Primers for the PCR totalled 60 Vbeta and 13 Jbeta. Libraries were prepared by immunoSEQ multiplex PCR; TCRdb keeps only in-frame clonotypes and omits some of them. The sample comprises approximately 300,000 clones, roughly 80% of which are singletons, and about 0.3% rests with the top ten. Sequencing was done on a sample of PBMCs. The receptors stem from a girl aged 2 to 9 in good health and CMV-seronegative.

The chain joins TRBV6-1 to TRBJ2-3; 9 positions agree with TRBD2. Germline V gene data show CDR1 as MNHNS and CDR2 as SASEGT. The CDR3 consists of 15 residues. V lost 4 bases to trimming and J lost 2 bases; unmatched junction nucleotides: 4. In DNA, the CDR3 is TGTGCCAGCAGTGGACTAGCGGACCCCACAGATACGCAGTATTTT. This encodes CASSGLADPTDTQYF.

The rearrangement uses TRBV7-9 and TRBJ2-1, with D perhaps TRBD1 (6 bases). Germline-derived CDR1 and CDR2 are SEHNR and FQNEAQ (reference sequence). The CDR3 has 15 amino acids. The V end lost 0 bases, the J end lost 4 bases, and 10 bases lay between the germline ends. CDR3 loop: CASSLARTAYNEQFF. CDR3 nucleotides: TGTGCCAGCAGCTTAGCAAGGACAGCTTACAATGAGCAGTTCTTC. Full variable domain (outside the CDR3, taken from reference TRBV7-9 and TRBJ2-1): DTGVSQNPRHKITKRGQNVTFRCDPISEHNRLYWYRQTLGQGPEFLTYFQNEAQLEKSRLLSDRFSAERPKGSFSTLEIQRTEQGDSAMYLCASSLARTAYNEQFFGPGTRLTVL.

The chain carries TRBV7-6 and TRBJ2-1; weak D call: TRBD2 (5 bases). Trimming removed 1 base from V and 6 bases from J, with 7 bases in between. CDR1 SGHVS and CDR2 FNYEAQ come from the germline V gene. This CDR3 is built from 13 residues. The CDR3 is CASSLVGSNEQFF. The CDR3 DNA is TGTGCCAGCAGCTTAGTGGGGAGCAATGAGCAGTTCTTC. The full variable domain, with the rest looked up from reference TRBV7-6 and TRBJ2-1, is GAGVSQSPRYKVTKRGQDVALRCDPISGHVSLYWYRQALGQGPEFLTYFNYEAQQDKSGLPNDRFSAERPEGSISTLTIQRTEQRDSAMYRCASSLVGSNEQFFGPGTRLTVL.

This chain links TRBV11-2 with TRBJ2-7, with D maybe TRBD1 (5 bases). V was clipped by 5 bases and J by 7 bases, with 12 bases between them. Germline lookup yields CDR1 SGHAT and CDR2 FQNNGV. The CDR3 sequence is 12 residues long. The CDR3 DNA reads as TGTGCCAGCAGCCCGAATCGACAGGAGCAGTACTTC. It encodes CASSPNRQEQYF.

The gene calls are TRBV30 and TRBJ1-5; a possible D gene is TRBD1 (6 bases). V was shortened by 3 bases and J by 7 bases, with 10 bases between the two germline ends. The CDR3 is 12 amino acids. CDR1 is GTSNPN, CDR2 SVGIG, per germline (reference sequence). The CDR3 sequence is CAWSRGGQPQHF. As DNA, the CDR3 is TGTGCCTGGAGCAGGGGCGGGCAGCCCCAGCATTTT.